Each of the 18 T cell receptor beta chains below was sequenced from the same sample in a study of metastatic and nonmetastatic thyroid tumors. Using MiXCR, TCRdb re-called clones from the PCR reads. Altogether 30,000 to 35,000 clones are present, 25% to 30% being singletons, with the ten largest covering 30%. All patients were untreated before thyroid surgery. Sample: blood. These receptors were obtained from a female donor with papillary thyroid cancer or a benign thyroid nodule (not recorded which). Some clones in this sample may be carry-over from other donors' samples.

The J gene is TRBJ1-2, the V gene TRBV7-9; D ambiguous. The germline V and J ends were trimmed by 1 base and 4 bases, with 13 bases remaining between them. The CDR3 runs to 15 residues. The germline V gene encodes CDR1 SEHNR and CDR2 FQNEAQ (reference sequence). The CDR3 protein is CASSLETVGGYGYTF. Written as DNA, the CDR3 is TGTGCCAGCAGCTTAGAGACGGTGGGAGGCTATGGCTACACCTTC.

This chain uses TRBV6-1 with TRBJ2-7; 9 nucleotides line up with TRBD2. The length of the CDR3 is 14 residues. Looked up from germline, CDR1 is MNHNS and CDR2 is SASEGT. The J segment lost 4 bases and the V segment lost 5 bases, leaving 6 bases of the junction unmatched. CDR3 loop: CASSPGLAGYEQYF. CDR3 in DNA: TGTGCCAGCAGTCCGGGACTAGCAGGGTACGAGCAGTACTTC.

This chain links TRBV27 with TRBJ1-1; D gene uncertain. The CDR3 runs to 13 residues. Trimming took 2 bases from V and 5 from J, leaving 9 bases between them. Germline assignment: CDR1 MNHEY and CDR2 SMNVEV (reference sequence). CDR3 amino acids: CASSLGPRTEAFF. CDR3 coding DNA: TGTGCCAGCAGTTTAGGCCCAAGGACTGAAGCTTTCTTT.

There are many counts of this clone. Other nucleotide sequences from this sample produce the same CDR3. The chain combines TRBV11-2 with TRBJ2-2; no firm D call. Germline assignment: CDR1 SGHAT and CDR2 FQNNGV. The CDR3 loop spans 17 amino acids. The germline V and J ends were trimmed by 0 bases and 4 bases, with 15 bases remaining between them. The CDR3 loop reads CASSLDRAELGTGELFF. The DNA of the CDR3 is TGTGCCAGCAGCTTAGATCGGGCAGAGTTGGGCACCGGGGAGCTGTTTTTT.

The V and J genes are TRBV15 and TRBJ2-3, with no clear D. Per the germline V gene, CDR1 is LNHNV and CDR2 is YYDKDF (reference sequence). The CDR3 is made up of 16 amino acids. V was clipped by 0 bases and J by 0 bases, with 10 bases between them. The CDR3 is CATSRDRSTSTDTQYF. For the CDR3, the DNA is TGTGCCACCAGCAGAGATAGGTCCACGAGCACAGATACGCAGTATTTT.

The chain has TRBV2 and TRBJ2-6; D is unclear. Germline assignment: CDR1 SNHLY and CDR2 FYNNEI. Trimming shortened V by 1 base and J by 0 bases, and 1 base separated the two germline ends. This CDR3 comprises 14 residues. In nucleotides, the CDR3 is TGTGCCAGCAGTGAAGTCTCTGGGGCCAACGTCCTGACTTTC. Translation: CASSEVSGANVLTF.

This clone was counted between two and nine times. This chain connects TRBV6-5 to TRBJ2-3; D is possibly TRBD1 (7 bases). Looked up from germline, CDR1 is MNHEY and CDR2 is SVGAGI. The germline V and J ends were trimmed by 5 bases and 6 bases, with 18 bases remaining between them. This CDR3 spans 15 amino acids. CDR3 amino acids: CASSIQGRGGDTQYF. The CDR3 DNA reads as TGTGCCAGCAGTATACAGGGGCGGGGCGGGGATACGCAGTATTTT.

This clone was recorded a few times. V is TRBV2 and J is TRBJ1-6, with D hard to call. This CDR3 contains 13 residues. Trimming removed 6 bases from V and 7 bases from J, with 10 bases in between. CDR1 and CDR2 from the germline V gene are SNHLY and FYNNEI. Written as DNA, the CDR3 is TGTGCCAGCAGACTTGACGGGAATTCACCCCTCCACTTT. Its protein is CASRLDGNSPLHF.

This clone is judged medium-sized. The V and J genes are TRBV11-2 and TRBJ2-7; the D call may be TRBD1 or TRBD2 (6 bases each). CDR1 SGHAT and CDR2 FQNNGV come from the germline V gene. The CDR3 has 13 residues. V was trimmed by 5 bases and J by 4 bases, leaving 12 bases between them. CDR3: CASSTEGGYEQYF. CDR3 nucleotides: TGTGCCAGCAGCACAGAGGGGGGATACGAGCAGTACTTC. The whole variable domain, remainder taken from reference TRBV11-2 and TRBJ2-7, is EAGVAQSPRYKIIEKRQSVAFWCNPISGHATLYWYQQILGQGPKLLIQFQNNGVVDDSQLPKDRFSAERLKGVDSTLKIQPAKLEDSAVYLCASSTEGGYEQYFGPGTRLTVT.

This clone was counted at least ten times. The CDR3 nucleotides read TGTGCCAGCAGTCGAACGCTAGCGGGACTCGGAGATACGCAGTATTTT. Protein product: CASSRTLAGLGDTQYF. This sequence joins TRBV5-4 and TRBJ2-3, with 9 bases matching TRBD2. J gave up 5 bases and V 5 bases, and 12 bases lay outside the gene matches. The CDR3 loop spans 16 amino acids. Germline assignment: CDR1 SGHNT and CDR2 YYREEE (reference sequence).

The sample holds many counts of this clone. The V call is TRBV7-2, the J call TRBJ2-7; the match to TRBD2 covers 8 bases. J gave up 5 bases and V 2 bases, and 5 bases lay outside the gene matches. This CDR3 contains 14 residues. The germline V gene encodes CDR1 SGHTA and CDR2 FQGNSA. The CDR3 protein is CASSLTGTSHEQYF. In DNA, the CDR3 is TGTGCCAGCAGCTTAACCGGGACTAGTCACGAGCAGTACTTC. The entire variable domain, with the rest obtained from reference TRBV7-2 and TRBJ2-7, is as follows: GAGVSQSPSNKVTEKGKDVELRCDPISGHTALYWYRQSLGQGLEFLIYFQGNSAPDKSGLPSDRFSAERTGGSVSTLTIQRTQQEDSAVYLCASSLTGTSHEQYFGPGTRLTVT.

This clone is termed medium-sized. This chain connects TRBV6-1 to TRBJ2-6, with a possible D match to TRBD2 (6 bases). The CDR3 spans 16 residues. The V and J ends lost 5 bases and 4 bases respectively, with 15 bases between them. Germline CDR1 MNHNS, CDR2 SASEGT. The CDR3 protein is CASSQVAGRGANVLTF. Written as DNA, the CDR3 is TGTGCCAGCAGTCAGGTGGCCGGGAGAGGGGCCAACGTCCTGACTTTC.

On this clone: A much larger clone differs by one base, so this may be a read error. Other DNA sequences of this sample code for an identical CDR3. This chain links TRBV29-1 with TRBJ1-4, with a weak D call TRBD1 (6 bases). The CDR3 has 13 residues. The germline gives CDR1 SQVTM, CDR2 ANQGSEA. CDR3 nucleotide sequence: TGCAGCGTTTTAGGGGGTCTTAATGAAAAACTGTTCTTT. Translating gives CSVLGGLNEKLFF. Variable domain in full (rest from reference TRBV29-1 and TRBJ1-4): SAVISQKPSRDICQRGTSLTIQCQVDSQVTMMFWYRQQPGQSLTLIATANQGSEATYESGFVIDKFPISRPNLTFSTLTVSNMSPEDSSIYLCSVLGGLNEKLFFGSGTQLSVL.

This clone was observed many times. The rearrangement links TRBV6-1 to TRBJ1-4; D is perhaps TRBD1 (6 bases). Germline V CDR1 and CDR2: MNHNS, SASEGT. This CDR3 contains 14 residues. The germline V and J ends were trimmed by 5 bases and 5 bases, with 12 bases remaining between them. The DNA of the CDR3 is TGTGCCAGCAGTCCGGGGGCGGGGAATGAAAAACTGTTTTTT. Its protein product is CASSPGAGNEKLFF.

The rearrangement joins TRBV24-1 to TRBJ2-3; 8 bases align to TRBD2. Per the germline V gene, CDR1 is KGHDR and CDR2 is SFDVKD. CDR3 size: 15 residues. The V segment lost 4 bases and the J segment 6 bases; nucleotides outside the gene matches: 8. CDR3 region: CATSDMAGGSDTQYF. The CDR3 DNA reads TGTGCCACCAGTGACATGGCGGGGGGATCGGATACGCAGTATTTT.

This clone is medium-sized by share. J is TRBJ2-1 and V is TRBV12-3 or TRBV12-4; TRBD2 aligns across 7 bases. Trimming cost V 7 bases and J 7 bases; bases outside gene matches: 10. The CDR3 runs 14 residues. The CDR3 coding sequence is TGTGCCAGCACCATAGCGGGTTGGGAGAATGAGCAGTTCTTC. Protein product: CASTIAGWENEQFF.

This clone was seen just once. The chain links TRBV5-1 to TRBJ2-3; D is unresolved. The germline V and J ends were trimmed by 0 bases and 5 bases, with 4 bases remaining between them. Germline lookup yields CDR1 SGHRS and CDR2 YFSETQ. The CDR3 spans 12 residues. The chain's CDR3 is CASSLVVDTQYF. The CDR3 nucleotides are TGCGCCAGCAGCTTGGTGGTAGATACGCAGTATTTT.

The chain has TRBV19 and TRBJ2-7; 9 bases match TRBD1. The CDR3 is 15 residues long. The V gene end was trimmed by 5 bases and the J gene end by 7 bases; junction bases not matched to a gene: 12. Germline CDR1 is LNHDA and CDR2 is SQIVND (reference sequence). The CDR3 is CASSPRDRVVREQYF. The CDR3 region has the DNA TGTGCCAGTAGTCCGAGGGACAGGGTGGTGCGGGAGCAGTACTTC. Full variable domain (rest looked up from reference TRBV19 and TRBJ2-7): DGGITQSPKYLFRKEGQNVTLSCEQNLNHDAMYWYRQDPGQGLRLIYYSQIVNDFQKGDIAEGYSVSREKKESFPLTVTSAQKNPTAFYLCASSPRDRVVREQYFGPGTRLTVT.